This TCR beta chain was identified during a study of CD8 T cells in ankylosing spondylitis. Study-wide results and limits: Disease-linked clones were CD8+ and relatively rare in peripheral blood. Past research had described some motif variants in reactive arthritis synovial fluid and blood. In ankylosing spondylitis blood, a motif of seven to nine highly homologous TCR beta variants appeared characteristic. Disease-linked clones reportedly concentrated significantly in matched ankylosing spondylitis synovial fluid.

Making the TCR beta libraries involved quantitative 5'-RACE with molecular barcodes. Via MiXCR, TCRdb re-called the 5' RACE reads, giving one row per CDR3 protein. Of more than 400,000 distinct CDR3 sequences in the sample, about 5.4% were seen once. This clonotype was counted many times. The antigen is unknown. The CDR3 is 14 amino acids. The germline gives CDR1 SGHRS, CDR2 YFSETQ. With V trimmed by 2 bases and J by 4 bases, 4 bases remained unmatched. The clonotype was recovered from a male donor with ankylosing spondylitis. V and J are TRBV5-1 and TRBJ2-3, with TRBD1 matching over 7 bases. Sample: blood, either unsorted or a sorted T cell fraction (not recorded which). CDR3 nucleotides: TGCGCCAGCAGCTTACCCGACAGGGCAGATACGCAGTATTTT. It specifies CASSLPDRADTQYF.